The next 2 T cell receptor beta chains were all read from a single sample in a study of early T cells in non-severe SARS-CoV-2 infection. TCRdb reanalysed the 5' RACE reads using MiXCR and keeps one entry per CDR3 protein. This table holds tens of thousands of distinct CDR3 sequences, roughly 7.1% found once. Sequenced input: whole blood. The receptors derive from an adult who was a healthcare worker with PCR-confirmed SARS-CoV-2 infection or an uninfected control (not recorded which).

The V and J genes are TRBV14 and TRBJ2-7; D gene unclear. V shed 0 bases and J shed 7 bases, with 13 bases lying between them. The CDR3 is made up of 14 amino acids. CDR1 and CDR2 from the germline V gene are SGHDN and FVKESK. The CDR3 bases are TGTGCCAGCAGCCAAGATTGGGGTACGGAGGAGCAGTACTTC. Its protein is CASSQDWGTEEQYF.

This clonotype has only one observation. The chain combines TRBV4-1 with TRBJ1-2, with 9 bases fitting TRBD1. The CDR3 covers 15 residues. CDR1 and CDR2 (germline): MGHRA, YSYEKL. J gave up 7 bases and V 4 bases, and 10 bases lay outside the gene matches. DNA for the CDR3: TGCGCCAGCAGCCCACAAATCACAGGGGGCGGTGGCTACACCTTC. Amino acids: CASSPQITGGGGYTF.